This TCR beta chain derives from a study of T cells expressing NK-cell markers. In the study overall: Sequencing of TCR beta repertoires drew on sorted CD3+CD56+NKG2C+, CD3+CD56+NKG2C- and CD3+CD56-NKG2C+ T cells. Study-level points and caveats: Specificity for HCMV among expanded NKG2C+ T cell clones was not established. The CD3+CD56-NKG2C+ fraction of a handful of donors was also led by these clonotypes. Six or seven donors showed dominant NKG2C+ clonotypes comprising about 1.0-7.0% of their CD8+ T cells.

TCRdb processed the 5' RACE reads again and assigns one entry to each CDR3 protein, with no DNA. The listing records about 540,000 distinct CDR3 sequences. The CDR3 sequence is 17 residues long. Germline-derived CDR1 and CDR2 are MGHRA and YSYEKL. With regard to this clonotype: As yet, its antigen is unknown.

Material: blood T cells: a sorted CD56 or NKG2C T cell subset, CD4+ or CD8+ T cells, or bulk PBMC T cells (not recorded which). The receptor was isolated from a young man in good health. The J gene is TRBJ2-5, the V gene TRBV4-1; absent DNA, TCRdb's TRBD1 call cannot be checked. The CDR3 loop reads CASSQDPLRTIQETQYF.